This entry concerns a single T cell receptor beta chain. Its antigen is still unknown. The CDR3 extends 3 residues past the end of the read, so its final part is completed from the germline J gene. These data come from a study of T cells in women clearing cervical HPV infection. Study background: Case blood drawn at lesion detection; control blood after infection cleared. With HLA typing for only a few women, HLA confounding remains possible. The study's findings and limits: Cases carried less TRBV6-7 than controls: about 0.1% versus 0.15%.

Genomic DNA, averaging roughly 1,200 ng per sample, yielded TCR beta CDR3 via immunoSEQ. Measured with immunoSEQ multiplex PCR; TCRdb has only the in-frame clones, and not every one. The sample table includes fewer than 35,000 clones. CDR3 length equals 12 residues. The V gene lost 5 bases and the J gene lost 3 bases, with 8 bases spanning the gap. Germline lookup yields CDR1 SGHTA and CDR2 FQGNSA. The chain carries TRBV7-2 and TRBJ2-7; D call uncertain. The sequencing input was blood buffy coat. The source is a woman aged 18 to 75 with a cervical HPV16 infection that either progressed to CIN3+ or cleared (not recorded which). Incomplete CDR3 DNA: TGTGCCAGCAGCCTCAACTTCTACGAG. Translation gives CASSLNFYE. The CDR3 reads in full as CASSLNFYEQYF. The whole variable domain, filled in from reference TRBV7-2 and TRBJ2-7, reads GAGVSQSPSNKVTEKGKDVELRCDPISGHTALYWYRQSLGQGLEFLIYFQGNSAPDKSGLPSDRFSAERTGGSVSTLTIQRTQQEDSAVYLCASSLNFYEQYFGPGTRLTVT.